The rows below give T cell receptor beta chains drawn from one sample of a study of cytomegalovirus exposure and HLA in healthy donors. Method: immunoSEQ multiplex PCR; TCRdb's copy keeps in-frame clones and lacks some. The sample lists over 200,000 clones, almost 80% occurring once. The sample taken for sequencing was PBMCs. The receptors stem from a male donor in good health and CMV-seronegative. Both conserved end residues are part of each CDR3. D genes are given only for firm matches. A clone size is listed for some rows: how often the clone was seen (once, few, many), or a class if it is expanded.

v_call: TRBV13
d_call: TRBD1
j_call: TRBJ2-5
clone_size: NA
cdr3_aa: CASSPRQGQLNGETQYF
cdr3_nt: TGTGCCAGCAGCCCCAGACAGGGTCAACTCAACGGGGAGACCCAGTACTTC

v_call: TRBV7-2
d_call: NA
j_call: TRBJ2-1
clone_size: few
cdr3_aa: CASSLSQAYNEQFF
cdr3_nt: TGTGCCAGCAGCTTATCCCAGGCCTACAATGAGCAGTTCTTC

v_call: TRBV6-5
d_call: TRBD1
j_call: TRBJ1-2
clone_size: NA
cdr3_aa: CASSYETGGYGYTF
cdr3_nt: TGTGCCAGCAGTTACGAGACAGGGGGCTATGGCTACACCTTC

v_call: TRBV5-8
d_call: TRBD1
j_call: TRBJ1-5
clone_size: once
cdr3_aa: CASNNRGGNQPQHF
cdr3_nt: TGTGCCAGCAACAACAGGGGAGGCAATCAGCCCCAGCATTTT

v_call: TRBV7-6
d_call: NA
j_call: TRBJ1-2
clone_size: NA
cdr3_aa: CASSLVSGANYGYTF
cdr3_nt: TGTGCCAGCAGCTTAGTGTCGGGAGCTAACTATGGCTACACCTTC

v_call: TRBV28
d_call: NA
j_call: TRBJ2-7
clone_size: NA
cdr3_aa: CASSGATALDYEQYF
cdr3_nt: TGTGCCAGCAGTGGGGCAACGGCACTGGACTACGAGCAGTACTTC

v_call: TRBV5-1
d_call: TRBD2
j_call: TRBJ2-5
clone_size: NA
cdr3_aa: CASSLVPSGSEQYF
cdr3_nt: TGCGCCAGCAGCTTGGTACCTAGCGGGAGTGAGCAGTACTTC

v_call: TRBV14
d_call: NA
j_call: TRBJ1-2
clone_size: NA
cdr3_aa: CASSQGTYGYTF
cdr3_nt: TGTGCCAGCAGCCAAGGGACTTATGGCTACACCTTC

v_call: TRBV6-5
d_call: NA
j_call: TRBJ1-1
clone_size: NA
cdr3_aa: CAADSGGMNTEAFF
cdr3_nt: TGTGCCGCTGATTCGGGGGGGATGAACACTGAAGCTTTCTTT

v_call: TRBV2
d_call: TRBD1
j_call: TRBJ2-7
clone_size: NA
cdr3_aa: CASSSDRGRDEQYF
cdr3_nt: TGTGCCAGCAGCTCCGACAGGGGGCGGGACGAGCAGTACTTC

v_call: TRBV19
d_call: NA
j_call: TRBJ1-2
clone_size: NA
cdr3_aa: CASGSLGYTF
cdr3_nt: TGTGCCAGTGGCTCGCTTGGCTACACCTTC

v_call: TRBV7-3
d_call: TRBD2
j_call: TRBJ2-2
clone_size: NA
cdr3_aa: CASSTTSLPTGELFF
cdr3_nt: TGTGCCAGCAGCACGACTAGCCTCCCCACCGGGGAGCTGTTTTTT

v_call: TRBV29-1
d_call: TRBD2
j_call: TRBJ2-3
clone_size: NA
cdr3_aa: CSVEDMAGGRDTQYF
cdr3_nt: TGCAGCGTTGAAGACATGGCGGGAGGGCGTGATACGCAGTATTTT

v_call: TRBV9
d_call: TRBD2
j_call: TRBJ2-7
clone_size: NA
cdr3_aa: CASSPRQGTSAYEQYF
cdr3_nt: TGTGCCAGCAGCCCTCGACAGGGGACTAGCGCCTACGAGCAGTACTTC